A selection of T cell receptor beta chains follows, all from one sample in a study of shared clonotypes between healthy human individuals. Data came from immunoSEQ multiplex PCR; TCRdb stores just in-frame clones and leaves some out. The sample yields under 1,100,000 clones, under 80% seen once. The sequenced sample consisted of memory CD4+ T cells sorted from blood. The receptors stem from a man aged 18-30 years in good health. Both conserved end residues are part of each CDR3. The order of the fields is J gene, D gene, clone size, V gene, CDR3 DNA, CDR3 protein. The D gene is left open where the match is weak. Expanded clones get a size class; other rows say once, few or many, or leave the size out.

TRBJ2-2	TRBD1	NA	TRBV18	TGTGCCAGCTCACCAAACAGGGGCAACACCGGGGAGCTGTTTTTT	CASSPNRGNTGELFF
TRBJ2-5	TRBD2	NA	TRBV2	TGTGCCAGCAGGGGGGGGGTCCAAGAGACCCAGTACTTC	CASRGGVQETQYF
TRBJ2-5	TRBD2	NA	TRBV7-2	TGTGCCAGCAGCTTTATTCGACTAGCAGGGGAGACCCAGTACTTC	CASSFIRLAGETQYF
TRBJ2-1	TRBD2	NA	TRBV5-1	TGCGCCAGCAGCGGCGGTAGCGGGGCGAGCTCCTACAATGAGCAGTTCTTC	CASSGGSGASSYNEQFF
TRBJ1-1	NA	NA	TRBV2	TGTGCCAGCAGTTTGTCTGCGGGAACTGAAGCTTTCTTT	CASSLSAGTEAFF
TRBJ2-1	NA	NA	TRBV28	TGTGCCAGCGCTAAATCAGGGGGCGGGAGAAGCTCCTACAATGAGCAGTTCTTC	CASAKSGGGRSSYNEQFF
TRBJ2-3	TRBD1	NA	TRBV7-2	TGTGCCAGCAGCTTAGGGGACAGGGCTACAGATACGCAGTATTTT	CASSLGDRATDTQYF
TRBJ1-5	NA	few	TRBV6-1	TGTGCCAGCAAAGAAATTCCGCCCCAGCATTTT	CASKEIPPQHF
TRBJ2-1	TRBD2	NA	TRBV11-2	TGTGCCAGCAGGCCCTTAGCGGGGGGGCCGGGTGAGCAGTTCTTC	CASRPLAGGPGEQFF
TRBJ2-3	NA	NA	TRBV28	TGTGCCAGCAGCCCCCCGGCCTCGGGGAGCACAGATACGCAGTATTTT	CASSPPASGSTDTQYF
TRBJ1-1	NA	few	TRBV4-3	TGCGCCAGCAGCCAAGTGGACAGTAACACTGAAGCTTTCTTT	CASSQVDSNTEAFF
TRBJ1-1	NA	few	TRBV5-4	TGTGCCAGCAGTCCCTGGGGGAACACTGAAGCTTTCTTT	CASSPWGNTEAFF
TRBJ1-2	TRBD1	once	TRBV10-1	TGCGCCAGTTCACCCCGGGACAGGGGAGTGAGTTATGGCTACACCTTC	CASSPRDRGVSYGYTF
TRBJ2-7	TRBD1	NA	TRBV7-2	TGTGCCAGCAGCCCAGCAGGGACAGGGTCCCCCTACGAGCAGTACTTC	CASSPAGTGSPYEQYF
TRBJ1-2	NA	once	TRBV5-8	TGTGCCAGCAGCTTATTCAAGGGAGGCTACACCTTC	CASSLFKGGYTF
TRBJ2-7	NA	NA	TRBV4-3	TGCGCCAGCAGCCAAGAGGCAGGATCTTCCTACGAGCAGTACTTC	CASSQEAGSSYEQYF
TRBJ2-3	TRBD1	NA	TRBV5-4	TGTGCCAGCAGCCCCCGGGACAGGGCCCCTCCTAGCACAGATACGCAGTATTTT	CASSPRDRAPPSTDTQYF
TRBJ2-7	NA	NA	TRBV4-1	TGCGCCAGCAGCCAAGAAAACGAGCAGTACTTC	CASSQENEQYF
TRBJ1-1	TRBD1	NA	TRBV30	TGTGCCTGGAGCAGTACAGGGGCTACTGAAGCTTTCTTT	CAWSSTGATEAFF
TRBJ2-7	NA	once	TRBV2	TGTGCCAGCAGTGAACGAGACAGTTCCTACGAGCAGTACTTC	CASSERDSSYEQYF
TRBJ2-1	TRBD2	few	TRBV7-9	TGTGCCAGCAGCTCCCTTCTACTAGCGGGAGGGAATGAGCAGTTCTTC	CASSSLLLAGGNEQFF
TRBJ2-1	NA	few	TRBV19	TGTGCCAGTAGTATTTTTGGTGCTGAGCAGTTCTTC	CASSIFGAEQFF
TRBJ1-6	NA	NA	TRBV6-6	TGTGCCAGCAGAAAGAATTCACCCCTCCACTTT	CASRKNSPLHF
TRBJ2-2	NA	NA	TRBV10-3	TGTGCCACTAACTCCAGGGGGAACACCGGGGAGCTGTTTTTT	CATNSRGNTGELFF
TRBJ1-5	NA	NA	TRBV6-1	TGTGCCAGCAGTGAAACAGGGATTCAGCCCCAGCATTTT	CASSETGIQPQHF
TRBJ1-2	NA	once	TRBV5-4	TGTGCCAGCAGCTTGGCCATGGGGTCCTCCGATGGCTACACCTTC	CASSLAMGSSDGYTF
TRBJ2-5	NA	NA	TRBV29-1	TGCAGCGTTGAAGATCTGTTATGGGCGGGGACCCAGTACTTC	CSVEDLLWAGTQYF
TRBJ2-5	NA	NA	TRBV2	TGTGCCAGCAAGGTCGGGACCACGTACCAAGAGACCCAGTACTTC	CASKVGTTYQETQYF
TRBJ1-5	NA	NA	TRBV12-5	TGTGCTAGTGGTTTGGGAGGATACAATCAGCCCCAGCATTTT	CASGLGGYNQPQHF
TRBJ2-7	TRBD1	NA	TRBV7-2	TGTGCCAGCAGCACCCGGGGACAGGGGGCGGAAGAGCAGTACTTC	CASSTRGQGAEEQYF
TRBJ1-3	NA	NA	TRBV7-2	TGTGCCAGCAGCGTCGAGGGGGGGGACACCATATATTTT	CASSVEGGDTIYF
TRBJ2-1	TRBD2	NA	TRBV4-3	TGCGCCAGCAGCCAAGACTGGCAGGGGACTAGCTACAATGAGCAGTTCTTC	CASSQDWQGTSYNEQFF
TRBJ2-1	TRBD2	NA	TRBV27	TGTGCCAGCAGTCCACGACTAGCCGGCGTCTCCTACAATGAGCAGTTCTTC	CASSPRLAGVSYNEQFF
TRBJ1-1	TRBD1	once	TRBV5-8	TGTGCCAGCACCTTCAGGGGGGACAGGGGTCGCACTGAAGCTTTCTTT	CASTFRGDRGRTEAFF
TRBJ2-6	NA	NA	TRBV27	TGTGCCAGCAGTTCCCCCGGGGTTGTGAGCTCTGGGGCCAACGTCCTGACTTTC	CASSSPGVVSSGANVLTF
TRBJ2-7	NA	NA	TRBV27	TGTGCCAGCAGTTTACGGGGGTCCTACGAGCAGTACTTC	CASSLRGSYEQYF
TRBJ2-4	NA	NA	TRBV7-2	TGTGCCAGCAGCCTCCCCGGAGGGACCAAAAACATTCAGTACTTC	CASSLPGGTKNIQYF
TRBJ1-5	TRBD1	few	TRBV4-1	TGCGCCAGCAGTCTCGGACAGGGAGCTCAGCCCCAGCATTTT	CASSLGQGAQPQHF
TRBJ2-2	NA	few	TRBV11-2	TGTGCCAGCAGCTTGACGGGGGCGAACACCGGGGAGCTGTTTTTT	CASSLTGANTGELFF
TRBJ1-5	NA	NA	TRBV23-1	TGCGCCAGCAGTCAAACTGGACAGCTCAATCAGCCCCAGCATTTT	CASSQTGQLNQPQHF
TRBJ1-1	NA	few	TRBV19	TGTGCCAGTATGAAGGATTACAGCCCTGTTTTCTTT	CASMKDYSPVFF
TRBJ1-1	NA	once	TRBV6-5	TGTGCCAGCAGTTCCCGTAGGGTGGGGAACACTGAAGCTTTCTTT	CASSSRRVGNTEAFF
TRBJ1-5	NA	few	TRBV28	TGTGCCAGCAGTTTCCGATCCGGCAATCAGCCCCAGCATTTT	CASSFRSGNQPQHF
TRBJ1-1	NA	NA	TRBV18	TGTGCCAGCTCACCTGGGGGTCTGAACACTGAAGCTTTCTTT	CASSPGGLNTEAFF
TRBJ2-1	NA	NA	TRBV5-1	TGCGCCAGCAGCGGGGCTAGCAGCTACAATGAGCAGTTCTTC	CASSGASSYNEQFF
TRBJ2-3	TRBD2	NA	TRBV4-1	TGCGCCAGCAGCCAAGAGACTAGCGGGACTGGTACGCAGTATTTT	CASSQETSGTGTQYF
TRBJ1-1	TRBD1	NA	TRBV29-1	TGCAGCGGGGGACAGCCGAACACTGAAGCTTTCTTT	CSGGQPNTEAFF
TRBJ2-5	NA	NA	TRBV18	TGTGCCAGCTCACCTTCGGGAGAGACCCAGTACTTC	CASSPSGETQYF
TRBJ1-1	NA	NA	TRBV7-2	TGTGCCAGCAGCGCAGCCGGGAGGAGTGAGACTGAAGCTTTCTTT	CASSAAGRSETEAFF
TRBJ1-1	NA	few	TRBV7-9	TGTGCCAGCAGCTTATTTCTGGGCCCGAACACTGAAGCTTTCTTT	CASSLFLGPNTEAFF
TRBJ1-1	TRBD1	NA	TRBV28	TGTGCCAGCAGCGCCGGGACAGCAAGTAGGAACACTGAAGCTTTCTTT	CASSAGTASRNTEAFF
TRBJ2-2	TRBD1	NA	TRBV14	TGTGCCAGCAGCCATAGGGGACAGGCGAACACCGGGGAGCTGTTTTTT	CASSHRGQANTGELFF
TRBJ2-5	TRBD1	NA	TRBV5-1	TGCGCCAGCAGCTTGGGCGCGGGACAGGGACCTACCCAGTACTTC	CASSLGAGQGPTQYF
TRBJ2-3	TRBD2	NA	TRBV4-1	TGCGCCAGCAGCTTCCTACCGGGACTAGCCCTCACAGATACGCAGTATTTT	CASSFLPGLALTDTQYF
TRBJ1-5	NA	NA	TRBV7-9	TGTGCCAGCAGCCCTAGGGGGGTCGACAATCAGCCCCAGCATTTT	CASSPRGVDNQPQHF
TRBJ1-5	NA	NA	TRBV28	TGTGCCAGCAGTTTACGCACCTTGCCCCAGCATTTT	CASSLRTLPQHF
TRBJ2-3	NA	NA	TRBV27	TGTGCCAGCACCGGGCTGGGAAATACGCAGTATTTT	CASTGLGNTQYF